This T cell receptor beta chain was identified in a study of cytomegalovirus exposure and HLA in healthy donors. Looking at the study overall: Genotyping of 300 to 450 donors showed that around 86% belonged to the Caucasian-associated ancestry cluster. Overall study results and limits: V segments that were indistinguishable, TRBV6-2 and TRBV6-3 among them, were omitted from analysis. Within an earlier analysis, most TCR beta V segments proved productive either about 90% or about 30% of the time. Sequencing probably produced one cluster of sequence variants that were highly shared.

PCR used 60 Vbeta primers and 13 Jbeta primers. Repertoires were generated with immunoSEQ multiplex PCR, while TCRdb's copy carries only in-frame clones and drops some. The table has some 190,000 clones, roughly 77% seen once; the top ten hold 1.5% to 2%. After removal of 6 bases from V and 6 bases from J, the junction contained 9 bases not matched to a gene. The CDR3 extends over 14 amino acids. Germline CDR1 and CDR2: SGHRS and YFSETQ. As for this clone: Antigen unknown.

This receptor was identified in a woman in her 30s in good health and CMV-seronegative. J is TRBJ2-3 and V is TRBV5-1; TRBD1 aligns across 8 bases. The sequenced material came from PBMCs. The CDR3 is CASTFLTGADTQYF. Written as DNA, the CDR3 is TGCGCCAGCACCTTTTTGACAGGGGCGGATACGCAGTATTTT.